Listed here is a single T cell receptor beta chain. Its antigen target is currently unknown. The record has no base qualities; no much larger clone is one base away. Measured from the cysteine to the phenylalanine, the CDR3 is 14 residues long. Of all the DNA, just the CDR3 is kept, 42 bases in frame from base 1. Deletion took 0 bases off V and 2 bases off J, with a span of 8 bases between the germline ends. CDR1 is given as SGHTA and CDR2 as FQGNSA, both from the germline V gene. The library was generated by the immunoSEQ multiplex PCR assay. TCRdb re-hosts the immuneACCESS table, in-frame sequences only. Its copies lack some clones; in the studies checked, an unresolved V gene accounts for under half of them, and the cause for the rest is not known. For this sample there are roughly 24,000 clones; more than 85% appear just once. The ten largest make up 1% of the sample. The source of the sample is a study of T cell changes during pregnancy in multiple sclerosis (dated by TCRdb to about 2019). Regarding the complete study: In women with multiple sclerosis, the researchers looked at how the T cell repertoire shifted as pregnancy progressed.

The clonotype was recovered from a female donor in good health, enrolled as a control in a pregnancy study. Material: CD4+ T cells from peripheral blood mononuclear cells, obtained in the second trimester of pregnancy. This chain is built from TRBV7-2 and TRBJ2-7; a weak D assignment points to TRBD1 (6 bases agree). The CDR3 region has the sequence CASSLAGQTYEQYF. The bases are TGTGCCAGCAGCTTAGCCGGACAGACCTACGAGCAGTACTTC.